The rows below give T cell receptor beta chains drawn from one sample of a study of T cell repertoires in cytomegalovirus infection. MiXCR, run by TCRdb on the reads, gives a single entry per CDR3 protein. The table has about 360,000 distinct CDR3 sequences, roughly 18% seen once. Sequenced: PBMCs. The receptors shown here come from a human donor in good health (CMV status not recorded). Some clones in this sample may be carry-over from other donors' samples. The CDR3 runs from the conserved cysteine through the conserved F or W. The D gene is left open where the match is weak. The listing skips clone size in some rows; elsewhere it reads once, few, many or a size class.

TRBJ1-2 | - | TRBV18 | few | TGTGCCAGCTCACCCCAGGCAGGGGCTCGCAACACCTTC | CASSPQAGARNTF
TRBJ2-1 | - | TRBV20-1 | - | TGCAGTGCTAGAGCTATGTGGCGAAGGGATGAGCAGTTCTTC | CSARAMWRRDEQFF
TRBJ2-1 | - | TRBV20-1 | many | TGCAGTGCTAGACCTTTCACCACCTACAATGAGCAGTTCTTC | CSARPFTTYNEQFF
TRBJ2-7 | TRBD1 | TRBV20-1 | - | TGCAGTGCCCCCCGGACAGGGACCTACGAGCAGTACTTC | CSAPRTGTYEQYF
TRBJ2-1 | TRBD2 | TRBV7-2 | - | TGTGCCAGCAGCTCAAGAGGACTAGCTAACAATGAGCAGTTCTTC | CASSSRGLANNEQFF
TRBJ2-1 | TRBD2 | TRBV4-1 | few | TGCGCCAGCAGCCATAGAATGGGACTAGGCCGCAATGAGCAGTTCTTC | CASSHRMGLGRNEQFF
TRBJ2-1 | - | TRBV6-2/TRBV6-3 | many | TGTGCCAGCAGTACACGGACCCCCCTCTCCTACAATGAGCAGTTCTTC | CASSTRTPLSYNEQFF
TRBJ2-7 | TRBD1 | TRBV2 | few | TGTGCCAGCCGCTGGGACAGCTACGAGCAGTACTTC | CASRWDSYEQYF
TRBJ2-7 | TRBD2 | TRBV6-5 | - | TGTGCCAGCAGCCGACTAGCGGAGTCCTCCTACGAGCAGTACTTC | CASSRLAESSYEQYF
TRBJ2-1 | - | TRBV29-1 | - | TGCAGCGTTGGGACTTATGAGCAGTTCTTC | CSVGTYEQFF
TRBJ1-5 | - | TRBV9 | few | TGTGCCAGCAGCGTAGGGGGTGAGGGTCCCCAGCATTTT | CASSVGGEGPQHF
TRBJ1-2 | - | TRBV25-1 | few | TGTGCCAGCAGTGCCCCTGGGGGTTACCCTCTTGATGGCTACACCTTC | CASSAPGGYPLDGYTF
TRBJ2-2 | - | TRBV7-2 | - | TGTGCCAGCAGCTTATATCCGAACACCGGGGAGCTGTTTTTT | CASSLYPNTGELFF
TRBJ2-7 | - | TRBV7-2 | many | TGTGCCAGCAGCTCCTGGCAGGGCTACGAGCAGTACTTC | CASSSWQGYEQYF
TRBJ1-5 | TRBD1 | TRBV2 | few | TGTGCCAGCAGTCCGGACAGGGGCCGTTTGCAGCCCCAGCATTTT | CASSPDRGRLQPQHF
TRBJ2-1 | TRBD2 | TRBV20-1 | - | TGCAGTGCTAGTTGGGGCGGGGGTGAGCAGTTCTTC | CSASWGGGEQFF
TRBJ1-3 | - | TRBV12-3/TRBV12-4 | few | TGTGCCAGCAGTTTTGCGGGGATCTCTGGAAACACCATATATTTT | CASSFAGISGNTIYF
TRBJ2-7 | - | TRBV3-1 | few | TGTGCCAGCAGCCAACGGAGACTCAAACTCTACGAGCAGTACTTC | CASSQRRLKLYEQYF
TRBJ2-2 | TRBD2 | TRBV7-2 | many | TGTGCCAGCAGCCCTAGCGGGAGAGCCACCGGGGAGCTGTTTTTT | CASSPSGRATGELFF
TRBJ1-5 | TRBD1 | TRBV7-2 | many | TGTGCCAGCAGCCTTCGACAGGGGCCTCAGCCCCAGCATTTT | CASSLRQGPQPQHF
TRBJ2-1 | - | TRBV7-2 | few | TGTGCCAGCAGCTCCGGGCCGTCCCCGGATGAGCAGTTCTTC | CASSSGPSPDEQFF
TRBJ1-6 | - | TRBV7-8 | many | TGTGCCAGCAGCTTAGTTTCCGGGATCGGATATAATTCACCCCTCCACTTT | CASSLVSGIGYNSPLHF
TRBJ2-5 | - | TRBV20-1 | few | TGCAGTATTCCCCAGGAGACCCAGTACTTC | CSIPQETQYF
TRBJ2-7 | - | TRBV28 | - | TGTGCCAGCAGTTCTCCGGGTGGGGTAAGCTACGAGCAGTACTTC | CASSSPGGVSYEQYF
TRBJ1-1 | - | TRBV5-5 | few | TGTGCCAGCAGCTTGGGTCGGACAGTCAACACTGAAGCTTTCTTT | CASSLGRTVNTEAFF
TRBJ2-2 | - | TRBV6-8 | - | TGTGCCAGCAGTTACGCCGGGACGGCGAACCCCGGGGAGCTGTTTTTT | CASSYAGTANPGELFF
TRBJ1-5 | - | TRBV6-1 | - | TGTGCCATCGACGTAATTGGAGGAGCCCAGCATTTT | CAIDVIGGAQHF
TRBJ2-5 | TRBD1 | TRBV20-1 | - | TGCAGCGCAACAAGACAGGGAATGGAGACCCAGTACTTC | CSATRQGMETQYF
TRBJ2-2 | - | TRBV28 | few | TGTGCCAGCAGTCTCCTGAGAGGGATGAACACCGGGGAGCTGTTTTTT | CASSLLRGMNTGELFF
TRBJ1-5 | - | TRBV6-2/TRBV6-3 | - | TGTGCCAGCAGACGGAGCCAAAATAGCAATCAGCCCCAGCATTTT | CASRRSQNSNQPQHF
TRBJ2-7 | - | TRBV19 | few | TGTGCCAGTACCAGGGACACCTCGGGAGAGCAGTACTTC | CASTRDTSGEQYF
TRBJ2-2 | - | TRBV7-2 | many | TGTGCCAGCAGGAATGGCGGGTGGAACACCGGGGAGCTGTTTTTT | CASRNGGWNTGELFF
TRBJ2-1 | TRBD2 | TRBV9 | - | TGTGCCAGCAGCGTATATAGCGGGGGGGATCTGGGTGAGCAGTTCTTC | CASSVYSGGDLGEQFF
TRBJ1-1 | TRBD1 | TRBV7-2 | - | TGTGCCAGCAGCGAGGACAGGGGTGCTGAAGCTTTCTTT | CASSEDRGAEAFF
TRBJ1-3 | - | TRBV7-2 | few | TGTGCCACCAAAGGACAGCGCTCTGGAAACACCATATATTTT | CATKGQRSGNTIYF
TRBJ2-5 | - | TRBV27 | - | TGTGCCTGCAGCCTCCGGGGAAGGGTGGTTGAGACCCAGTACTTC | CACSLRGRVVETQYF
TRBJ2-2 | - | TRBV7-9 | - | TGTGCCAGCAGCTCGGGGCCACCGCGGCTGTTTTTT | CASSSGPPRLFF
TRBJ1-1 | TRBD1 | TRBV5-4 | - | TGTGCCAGCAGCTGGGGACAGGGGAGAGGTGAAGCTTTCTTT | CASSWGQGRGEAFF
TRBJ2-3 | TRBD1 | TRBV6-1 | many | TGTGCCAGCAGGGCTACTACCGGGACAGCGCAGTATTTT | CASRATTGTAQYF
TRBJ1-5 | - | TRBV12-3/TRBV12-4 | many | TGTGCCAGCAGTACGGGACGGGCCCAGCATTTT | CASSTGRAQHF
TRBJ1-1 | - | TRBV20-1 | - | TGCAGTGCTAGTGATCCCCGGACGGGGGCTACCACTGAAGCTTTCTTT | CSASDPRTGATTEAFF
TRBJ2-7 | - | TRBV7-2 | few | TGTGCCAGCAGCTTAAAGGGGACCCACGAGCAGTACTTC | CASSLKGTHEQYF
TRBJ2-5 | - | TRBV23-1 | few | TGCGCCAGAGTCTGTGACCAAGAGACCCAGTACTTC | CARVCDQETQYF
TRBJ1-4 | - | TRBV10-3 | few | TGTGCCTCCAGGGGAGCAACTAATGAAAAACTGTTTTTT | CASRGATNEKLFF
TRBJ1-5 | TRBD1 | TRBV20-1 | few | TGCAGTGCCCCCAGGGACAGGAATCCTTTAGCGGGCAATCAGCCCCAGCATTTT | CSAPRDRNPLAGNQPQHF
TRBJ2-3 | - | TRBV7-9 | many | TGTGCCAGCAGCTTAGCCGGGACTTCGGGAGATACGCAGTATTTT | CASSLAGTSGDTQYF
TRBJ1-5 | - | TRBV5-1 | few | TGCGCCAGCAGCTTGTGGGGGGGACGCAATCAGCCCCAGCATTTT | CASSLWGGRNQPQHF
TRBJ2-5 | - | TRBV27 | once | TGTGCCAGCAGTTTTGGGGCTCTGGAGACCCAGTACTTC | CASSFGALETQYF
TRBJ2-2 | - | TRBV11-3 | - | TGTGCCAGCAGCTTAGGTGCGGCAAACACCGGGGAGCTGTTTTTT | CASSLGAANTGELFF
TRBJ1-1 | - | TRBV18 | - | TGTGCCAGCTCAAATAGGGTAGCGGACACTGAAGCTTTCTTT | CASSNRVADTEAFF
TRBJ1-1 | - | TRBV7-6 | many | TGTGCCAGCAGCTTAGAGGAGGGCGGTGAAGCTTTCTTT | CASSLEEGGEAFF
TRBJ1-1 | - | TRBV12-3/TRBV12-4 | - | TGTGCCAGCAGTTTTGGTCAGGGCGGCGGAGCTTTCTTT | CASSFGQGGGAFF
TRBJ1-3 | - | TRBV12-3/TRBV12-4 | many | TGTGCCAGCAGCTCCAGTAGGGGGGCCGGAAACACCATATATTTT | CASSSSRGAGNTIYF